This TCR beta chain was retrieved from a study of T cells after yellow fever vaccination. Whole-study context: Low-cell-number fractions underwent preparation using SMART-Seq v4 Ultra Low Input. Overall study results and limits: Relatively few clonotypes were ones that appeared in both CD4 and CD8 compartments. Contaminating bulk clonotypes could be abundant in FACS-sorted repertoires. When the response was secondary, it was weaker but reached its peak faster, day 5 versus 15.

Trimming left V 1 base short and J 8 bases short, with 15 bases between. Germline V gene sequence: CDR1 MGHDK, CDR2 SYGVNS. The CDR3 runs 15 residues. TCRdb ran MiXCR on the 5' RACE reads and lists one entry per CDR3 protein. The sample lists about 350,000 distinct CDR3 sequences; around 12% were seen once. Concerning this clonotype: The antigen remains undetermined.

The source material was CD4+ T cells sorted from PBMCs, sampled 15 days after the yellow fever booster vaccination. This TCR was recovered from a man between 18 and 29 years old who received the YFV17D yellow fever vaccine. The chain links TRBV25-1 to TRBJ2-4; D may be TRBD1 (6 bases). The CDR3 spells CASSEWLLRGDIQYF. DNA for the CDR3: TGTGCCAGCAGTGAATGGTTACTCAGGGGAGACATTCAGTACTTC.